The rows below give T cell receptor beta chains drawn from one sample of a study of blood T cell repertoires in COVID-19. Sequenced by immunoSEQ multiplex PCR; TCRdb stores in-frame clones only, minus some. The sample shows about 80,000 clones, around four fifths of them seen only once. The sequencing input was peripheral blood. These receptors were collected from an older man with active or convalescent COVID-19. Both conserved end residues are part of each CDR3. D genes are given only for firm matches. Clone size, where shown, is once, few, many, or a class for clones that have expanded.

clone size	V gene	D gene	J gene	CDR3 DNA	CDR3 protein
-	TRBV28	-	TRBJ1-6	TGTGCCAGCAGTTTACCGCGGGGGGCGCCTTATAATTCACCCCTCCACTTT	CASSLPRGAPYNSPLHF
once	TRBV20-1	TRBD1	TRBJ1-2	TGCAGTGCTAGTTCCGGGACAGGCAACTATGGCTACACCTTC	CSASSGTGNYGYTF
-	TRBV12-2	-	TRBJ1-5	TGTGCAAGTCGCTACCTCCGGGACAGGGCCAATCAGCCCCAGCATTTT	CASRYLRDRANQPQHF
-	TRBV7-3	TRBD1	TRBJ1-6	TGTGCCAGCAGCTTAAGGGACAGGTATTCACCCCTCCACTTT	CASSLRDRYSPLHF
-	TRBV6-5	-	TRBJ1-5	TGTGCCAGCAATCCAGTGAATCAGCCCCAGCATTTT	CASNPVNQPQHF
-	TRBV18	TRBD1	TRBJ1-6	TGTGCCAGCTCACCTGACAGGGGCGGTGGACCCCTCCACTTT	CASSPDRGGGPLHF
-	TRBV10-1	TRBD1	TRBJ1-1	TGCGCCAGCAGCTGGACAGGGGATAACACTGAAGCTTTCTTT	CASSWTGDNTEAFF
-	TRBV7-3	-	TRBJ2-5	TGTGCCAGCAGCCGTGGGGCCCAAGAGACCCAGTACTTC	CASSRGAQETQYF
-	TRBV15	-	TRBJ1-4	TGTGCCACCAGCAGAGATAGGGGCAGTGGCAGTGAAAAACTGTTTTTT	CATSRDRGSGSEKLFF
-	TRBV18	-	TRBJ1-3	TGTGCCAGCTCATCTCCCGGAAACACCATATATTTT	CASSSPGNTIYF
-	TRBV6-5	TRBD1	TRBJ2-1	TGTGCCAGCAGTTACCACAGGGGGGCCTCCTACAATGAGCAGTTCTTC	CASSYHRGASYNEQFF
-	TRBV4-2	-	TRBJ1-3	TGTGCCAGCAGCCTTATGACAGGTGCTACTGGAAACACCATATATTTT	CASSLMTGATGNTIYF
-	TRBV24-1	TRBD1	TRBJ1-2	TGTGCCACCAGTGAAAGGGGGCGAGATGGCTACACCTTC	CATSERGRDGYTF
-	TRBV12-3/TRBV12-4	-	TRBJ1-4	TGTGCCAGCAGTTTTGCGGATGAAAAACTGTTTTTT	CASSFADEKLFF
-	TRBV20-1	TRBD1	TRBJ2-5	TGCAGTGCTAGTAGGACAGGGAGGTGGACAGAGACCCAGTACTTC	CSASRTGRWTETQYF
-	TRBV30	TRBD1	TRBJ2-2	TGTGCCTGGAGTCGTCTTAGGACAGGGGACACCGGGGAGCTGTTTTTT	CAWSRLRTGDTGELFF
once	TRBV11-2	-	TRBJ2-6	TGTGCCAGCACCCAGGTCTCTGGGGCCAACGTCCTGACTTTC	CASTQVSGANVLTF
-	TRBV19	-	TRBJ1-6	TGTGCCAGTAGTGATACGTCAGAAGGAGCTTCACCCCTCCACTTT	CASSDTSEGASPLHF
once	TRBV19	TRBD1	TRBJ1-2	TGTGCCAGTAGCCCGGGACAGGGGCATGGCTACACCTTC	CASSPGQGHGYTF
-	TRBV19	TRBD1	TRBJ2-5	TGTGCCAGTAGTATAGGTGGGACAGGGGGACAAGAGACCCAGTACTTC	CASSIGGTGGQETQYF
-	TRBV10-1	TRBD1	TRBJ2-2	TGCGCCAGCAGTGATTACAGGGGGAGCACCGGGGAGCTGTTTTTT	CASSDYRGSTGELFF
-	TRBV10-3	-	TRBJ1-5	TGTGCCATCAGTGAGTCAGTTGGGGGGACCAATCAGCCCCAGCATTTT	CAISESVGGTNQPQHF
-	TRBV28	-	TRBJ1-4	TGTGCCAGCAGCCAAGCTCAGGGCGTCGGTGATGAAAAACTGTTTTTT	CASSQAQGVGDEKLFF
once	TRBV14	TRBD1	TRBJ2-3	TGTGCCAGCAGCGCCCGGACAGGTTCCTACACAGATACGCAGTATTTT	CASSARTGSYTDTQYF
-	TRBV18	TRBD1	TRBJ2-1	TGTGCCAGCTCACCACTCCCCGGGACAGGGTACAATGAGCAGTTCTTC	CASSPLPGTGYNEQFF
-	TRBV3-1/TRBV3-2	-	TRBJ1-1	TGTGCCAGCAGCCCACAGGGTAACACTGAAGCTTTCTTT	CASSPQGNTEAFF
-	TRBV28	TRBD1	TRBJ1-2	TGTGCCAGCAGTACCGGACAGGCCAATGGCTACACCTTC	CASSTGQANGYTF
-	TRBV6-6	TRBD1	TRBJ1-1	TGTGCCAGCAGTCATGTTGACAGGGCGCTCACTGAAGCTTTCTTT	CASSHVDRALTEAFF
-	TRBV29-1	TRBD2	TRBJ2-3	TGCAGCGTTGGGGCGGGAGCCCTTTGGGATACGCAGTATTTT	CSVGAGALWDTQYF
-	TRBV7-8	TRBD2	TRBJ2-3	TGTGCCAGCAGCGTTATAGCGGGGGCTCGCACAGATACGCAGTATTTT	CASSVIAGARTDTQYF
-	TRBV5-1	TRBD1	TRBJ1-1	TGCGCCAGCAGCCCCTTGACAGGGGCCAACACTGAAGCTTTCTTT	CASSPLTGANTEAFF
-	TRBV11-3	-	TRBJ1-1	TGTGCCAGCAGCTTATCTCCGGGGGTGAACACTGAAGCTTTCTTT	CASSLSPGVNTEAFF
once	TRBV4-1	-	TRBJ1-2	TGCGCCAGCAACCGCGGACAGAACTATGGCTACACCTTC	CASNRGQNYGYTF
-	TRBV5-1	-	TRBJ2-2	TGCGCCAGCAGCTGGGGATCAGGGGCCACCGGGGAGCTGTTTTTT	CASSWGSGATGELFF
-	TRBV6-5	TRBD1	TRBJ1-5	TGTGCCAGCAGCCCCGACAGGGGTCAGCCCCAGCATTTT	CASSPDRGQPQHF
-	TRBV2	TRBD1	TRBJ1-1	TGTGCCAGCAGCCTACAGGGGATGAACACTGAAGCTTTCTTT	CASSLQGMNTEAFF
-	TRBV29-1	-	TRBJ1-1	TGCAGCGTTGATTCATACATGAACACTGAAGCTTTCTTT	CSVDSYMNTEAFF
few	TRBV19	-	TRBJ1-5	TGTGCCAGTAGTGGAGGGGTTGCGAGCAATCAGCCCCAGCATTTT	CASSGGVASNQPQHF
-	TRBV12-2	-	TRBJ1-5	TGTGCAAGTCGCTTAAGACAGGGGGCAAACAATCAGCCCCAGCATTTT	CASRLRQGANNQPQHF
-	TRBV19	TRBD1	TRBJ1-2	TGTGCCAGTGCCCCGACAGGGGAAAACTATGGCTACACCTTC	CASAPTGENYGYTF
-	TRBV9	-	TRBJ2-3	TGTGCCAGCAGCGTGAGGACTACTGGAGATACGCAGTATTTT	CASSVRTTGDTQYF
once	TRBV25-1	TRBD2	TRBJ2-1	TGTGCCAGCAGTGAACCCGGGACTAGAGGGGTTGAGCAGTTCTTC	CASSEPGTRGVEQFF
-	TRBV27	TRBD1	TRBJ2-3	TGTGCCAGCAGTCTCCTGGACAGGGCAGATACGCAGTATTTT	CASSLLDRADTQYF
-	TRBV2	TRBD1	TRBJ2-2	TGTGCCAGCAGTGGACGACAGGGACCTGGGGAGCTGTTTTTT	CASSGRQGPGELFF
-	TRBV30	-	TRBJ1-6	TGTGCCTGGAACGGGGGGAATTCACCCCTCCACTTT	CAWNGGNSPLHF
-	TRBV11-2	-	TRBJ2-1	TGTGCCAGCAGCTTAGATAACAATGAGCAGTTCTTC	CASSLDNNEQFF
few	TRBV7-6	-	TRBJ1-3	TGTGCCAGCAGCTTAGCGGCCTCTGGAAACACCATATATTTT	CASSLAASGNTIYF
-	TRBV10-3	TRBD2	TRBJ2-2	TGTGCCATCAGTGGAGTCATGGAGACTAGCGCAGCCGGGGAGCTGTTTTTT	CAISGVMETSAAGELFF
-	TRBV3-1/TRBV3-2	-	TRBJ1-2	TGTGCCAGCCACTCTAACTATGGCTACACCTTC	CASHSNYGYTF
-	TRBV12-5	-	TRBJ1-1	TGTGCTAGTGGTTTCCCATGGGCAACCGAAGCTTTCTTT	CASGFPWATEAFF
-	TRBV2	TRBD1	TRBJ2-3	TGTGCCAGCAGTCGGGACAGAAACACAGATACGCAGTATTTT	CASSRDRNTDTQYF
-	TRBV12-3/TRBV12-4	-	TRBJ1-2	TGTGCCAGCAGTTTAGTAGTTAACTATGGCTACACCTTC	CASSLVVNYGYTF
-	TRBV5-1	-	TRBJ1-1	TGCGCCAGCAGCTCAACGCGTCTAGGGGTCGCCGCTTTCTTT	CASSSTRLGVAAFF
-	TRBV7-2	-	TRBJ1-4	TGTGCCAGCAGCAGCCGGGGGTTAAATGAAAAACTGTTTTTT	CASSSRGLNEKLFF
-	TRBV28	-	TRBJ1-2	TGTGCCAGCAGTCTTGGAGCGTATGGCTACACCTTC	CASSLGAYGYTF
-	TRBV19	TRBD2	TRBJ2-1	TGTGCCAGTAGTCCCAGAGTTGCGGGAGTGCTCCTTGAGCAGTTCTTC	CASSPRVAGVLLEQFF
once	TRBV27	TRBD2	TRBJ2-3	TGTGCCAGCAGTTCTAGGGCACTAGCGGGAGAGCCCCCAGATACGCAGTATTTT	CASSSRALAGEPPDTQYF
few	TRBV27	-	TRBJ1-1	TGTGCCAGCAGTTTCCTTTCAGGGAACACTGAAGCTTTCTTT	CASSFLSGNTEAFF
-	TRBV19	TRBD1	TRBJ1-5	TGTGCCAGTAACTGGGACAGGGATCAGCCCCAGCATTTT	CASNWDRDQPQHF
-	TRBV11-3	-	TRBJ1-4	TGTGCCAGCAGCAAAAGACAAGGGGTAAAGGAAAAACTGTTTTTT	CASSKRQGVKEKLFF